Each of the 2 T cell receptor beta chains below was sequenced from the same sample in a study of blood T cell repertoires in COVID-19. TCRdb's copy holds only in-frame clones and misses some; the assay was immunoSEQ multiplex PCR. The sample contains 240,000 or so clones, 75% to 90% of which appear only once. Source material: peripheral blood. The receptor set was obtained from a woman aged 55-75 years with active or convalescent COVID-19.

The rearrangement uses TRBV6-2 or TRBV6-3 and TRBJ1-2; TRBD1 is a possible D gene (6 bases). Germline CDR1 MNHEY, CDR2 SVGEGT. V lost 0 bases and J 6 bases, leaving 11 bases between the germline ends. The CDR3 length is 14 residues. The CDR3 sequence is CASSYSGRGNGYTF. Here the CDR3 DNA reads TGTGCCAGCAGTTACTCCGGCAGGGGAAATGGCTACACCTTC.

The V gene is TRBV4-1, the J gene TRBJ2-1, with 10 bases aligning to TRBD2. The germline V gene encodes CDR1 MGHRA and CDR2 YSYEKL. The CDR3 has 18 amino acids. The trim removed 4 bases at V and 6 bases at J, leaving 15 bases unmatched. The CDR3 is CASSRIQSGGAFVNEQFF. For the CDR3, the DNA is TGCGCCAGCAGCCGTATCCAAAGCGGGGGGGCGTTTGTCAATGAGCAGTTCTTC.